This T cell receptor beta chain was obtained from a study of shared clonotypes between healthy human individuals. Profiling relied on immunoSEQ multiplex PCR, and the TCRdb table lists in-frame clones only, not all of them. Altogether fewer than 1.6 million clones are present, 98% to 99% being singletons, with the ten largest covering around 0.33%. Per the germline V gene, CDR1 is SGHRS and CDR2 is YFSETQ. This CDR3 contains 14 residues. Trimming stripped 2 bases from V and 4 bases from J, with 9 bases between. This TCR came from a man aged 25 to 45 in good health. Sequencing was carried out using naive CD4+ T cells sorted from blood. This sample's subset: CD45RA+ positively selected. The gene calls are TRBV5-1 and TRBJ2-2; no clear D. This CDR3 reads CASSFGRTTGELFF. CDR3 DNA: TGCGCCAGCAGCTTTGGCAGGACCACCGGGGAGCTGTTTTTT.